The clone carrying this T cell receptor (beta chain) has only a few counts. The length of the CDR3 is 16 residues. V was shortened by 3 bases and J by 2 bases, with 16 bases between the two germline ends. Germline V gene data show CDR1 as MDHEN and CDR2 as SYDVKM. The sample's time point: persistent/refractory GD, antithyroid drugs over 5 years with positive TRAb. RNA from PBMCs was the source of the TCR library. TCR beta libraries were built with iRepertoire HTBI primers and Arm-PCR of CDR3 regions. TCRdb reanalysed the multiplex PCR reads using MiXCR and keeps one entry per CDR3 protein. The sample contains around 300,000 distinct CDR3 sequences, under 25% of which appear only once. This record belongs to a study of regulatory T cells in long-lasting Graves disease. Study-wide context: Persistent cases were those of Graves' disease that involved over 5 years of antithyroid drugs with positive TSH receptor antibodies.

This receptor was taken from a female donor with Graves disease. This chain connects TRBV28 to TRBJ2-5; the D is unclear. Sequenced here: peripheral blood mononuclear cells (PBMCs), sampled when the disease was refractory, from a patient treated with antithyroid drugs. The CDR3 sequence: CASSFLDARWQETQYF. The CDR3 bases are TGTGCCAGCAGTTTTTTAGACGCGCGGTGGCAAGAGACCCAGTACTTC.